This TCR beta chain emerged from a study of monozygotic twins with inflammatory bowel disease. Study results and limitations: Other individuals had fewer clonotypes in common with IBD patients than with healthy twins, especially with disease activity.

Reprocessing the 5' RACE reads, TCRdb reports a single entry for every CDR3 protein and omits DNA. This table lists roughly 320,000 distinct CDR3 sequences. A note on this clonotype: The antigen remains undetermined.

The CDR3 length is 12 residues. CDR1 MNHEY and CDR2 SVGEGT come from the germline V gene. The specimen sequenced was blood. The V gene is TRBV6-2 or TRBV6-3, the J gene TRBJ2-7; TCRdb designates TRBD1, a call that cannot be tested without DNA. The source is a human donor with ulcerative colitis or Crohn's disease, or a healthy co-twin of an affected twin (not recorded which). CDR3 residues: CASNHGAGEQYF.